Below, 13 T cell receptor beta chains from the same sample are listed, as sequenced in a study of cytomegalovirus exposure and HLA in healthy donors. Assay used: immunoSEQ multiplex PCR; TCRdb lists only in-frame clones, some missing. The table shows 120,000 to 150,000 clones, with just under 85% occurring only once. The specimen was PBMCs. All receptors come from a woman younger than 45 in good health and CMV-seronegative.

The chain is built from TRBV18 and TRBJ1-3; maybe TRBD1 (6 bases). From germline, CDR1 is KGHSH and CDR2 LQKENI. V lost 6 bases to trimming and J lost 2 bases, with 14 bases between them. This CDR3 is 15 amino acids long. CDR3 loop: CASSRAGDTGNTIYF. In DNA, the CDR3 is TGTGCCAGCTCCCGGGCGGGGGACACTGGAAACACCATATATTTT.

V gene TRBV18 combines with J gene TRBJ1-6, with TRBD1 as a possible D gene (6 bases). CDR1 and CDR2 (germline): KGHSH, LQKENI. This CDR3 is 15 amino acids long. V shed 4 bases and J shed 11 bases, with 18 bases lying between them. The CDR3 region is CASSRQKGDEAPLHF. The CDR3 coding sequence is TGTGCCAGCTCACGTCAGAAGGGGGACGAGGCACCCCTCCACTTT.

The V and J genes are TRBV29-1 and TRBJ2-5; D uncertain. With 8 bases removed from V and 1 base from J, the gap between germline ends came to 17 bases. Germline V gene lookup returns CDR1 SQVTM and CDR2 ANQGSEA. This CDR3 comprises 14 residues. The CDR3 DNA reads as TGCAGCATTACCCCTTCGGGTATCCAAGAGACCCAGTACTTC. Translated, it gives CSITPSGIQETQYF.

The chain is built from TRBV5-1 and TRBJ2-5; 8 bases match TRBD1. The CDR3 is made up of 14 amino acids. In germline, CDR1 is SGHRS, CDR2 YFSETQ. J gave up 4 bases and V 4 bases, and 6 bases lay outside the gene matches. CDR3 protein: CASSLIGQGETQYF. CDR3 in DNA: TGCGCCAGCAGCCTGATCGGACAGGGAGAGACCCAGTACTTC.

The chain combines TRBV7-3 with TRBJ2-1; D possibly corresponds to TRBD1 (6 bases). The V gene's germline CDR1 is SGHTA and CDR2 FQGTGA. The CDR3 extends over 16 amino acids. V lost 5 bases and J lost 0, with 14 bases in between. CDR3 DNA: TGTGCCAGCAGCCCGGGGCCCAGGGGCTCCTACAATGAGCAGTTCTTC. Amino acid sequence: CASSPGPRGSYNEQFF.

This clone showed up just once. V usage is TRBV7-2 and J usage is TRBJ2-7; 9 nucleotides match TRBD1. J was trimmed by 5 bases and V by 4 bases; bases with no gene match: 6. CDR3 size: 14 residues. CDR1 and CDR2 (germline): SGHTA, FQGNSA. CDR3 protein: CASSYRTGANEQYF. The CDR3 DNA is TGTGCCAGCAGCTACAGGACAGGGGCCAACGAGCAGTACTTC.

This rearrangement joins TRBV5-5 to TRBJ1-2; D possibly corresponds to TRBD1 (5 bases). The CDR3 is made up of 13 amino acids. The V gene lost 7 bases and the J gene lost 7 bases, with 17 bases spanning the gap. Germline V CDR1 and CDR2: SGHKS, YYEKEE (reference sequence). CDR3 sequence: CASGGLSRSGYTF. DNA for the CDR3: TGTGCCAGCGGGGGACTGTCAAGGTCTGGCTACACCTTC.

V is TRBV9 and J is TRBJ2-1; 13 nucleotides match TRBD2. Trimming cost V 3 bases and J 7 bases; bases outside gene matches: 7. Germline lookup yields CDR1 SGDLS and CDR2 YYNGEE. The length of the CDR3 is 16 residues. The CDR3 reads CASSETSGGAFNEQFF. For the CDR3, the DNA is TGTGCCAGCAGCGAAACTAGCGGGGGGGCCTTTAATGAGCAGTTCTTC. The variable domain in full, with the rest retrieved from reference TRBV9 and TRBJ2-1, is DSGVTQTPKHLITATGQRVTLRCSPRSGDLSVYWYQQSLDQGLQFLIQYYNGEERAKGNILERFSAQQFPDLHSELNLSSLELGDSALYFCASSETSGGAFNEQFFGPGTRLTVL.

The table lists this clone with a count of one. The gene calls are TRBV15 and TRBJ2-5; D is possibly TRBD2 (6 bases). Germline values: CDR1 LNHNV, CDR2 YYDKDF (reference sequence). V was clipped by 5 bases and J by 3 bases, with 19 bases between them. The CDR3 sequence is 16 residues long. CDR3 bases: TGTGCCACCAGCCGAGGCGGTGGAGGGGTAAAAGAGACCCAGTACTTC. Residues: CATSRGGGGVKETQYF. The whole variable domain, remainder taken from reference TRBV15 and TRBJ2-5, is DAMVIQNPRYQVTQFGKPVTLSCSQTLNHNVMYWYQQKSSQAPKLLFHYYDKDFNNEADTPDNFQSRRPNTSFCFLDIRSPGLGDTAMYLCATSRGGGGVKETQYFGPGTRLLVL.

V gene TRBV25-1 combines with J gene TRBJ2-4; 12 positions match TRBD1. The CDR3 extends over 18 amino acids. The junction had 11 bases not matched to a gene; V was cut back by 8 bases and J by 0 bases. Germline V lookup: CDR1 MGHDK, CDR2 SYGVNS. The CDR3 sequence: CASLGTGGPVLAKNIQYF. As DNA, the CDR3 is TGTGCCAGCCTCGGGACAGGGGGCCCAGTCCTAGCCAAAAACATTCAGTACTTC.

The chain combines TRBV5-1 with TRBJ2-5; tentatively, D is TRBD2 (5 bases). This CDR3 contains 13 residues. Trimming left V 2 bases short and J 3 bases short, with 8 bases between. Germline CDR1 reads SGHRS; CDR2 reads YFSETQ. The chain's CDR3 is CASSLGSEETQYF. CDR3 nucleotide sequence: TGCGCCAGCAGCTTAGGTAGCGAAGAGACCCAGTACTTC.

The gene calls are TRBV4-3 and TRBJ2-7; 10 bases are a match to TRBD1. The CDR3 length is 16 residues. CDR1 is LGHNA, CDR2 YSLEER, per germline. Losses at the gene ends were 1 base for V and 1 base for J; bases not matched to a gene: 4. The CDR3 DNA sequence: TGCGCCAGCAGCCAAGGTCGACAGGGGGCATCCTACGAGCAGTACTTC. Translation gives CASSQGRQGASYEQYF.

V and J are TRBV7-2 and TRBJ1-2; 9 bases line up with TRBD1. V gave up 6 bases and J gave up 8 bases; unmatched junction bases: 16. The CDR3 totals 16 residues. Germline CDR1 SGHTA, CDR2 FQGNSA. Here the CDR3 reads CASSHSNIRQGDGYTF. The CDR3 nucleotides read TGTGCCAGCAGTCACTCCAACATACGACAGGGGGACGGCTACACCTTC.